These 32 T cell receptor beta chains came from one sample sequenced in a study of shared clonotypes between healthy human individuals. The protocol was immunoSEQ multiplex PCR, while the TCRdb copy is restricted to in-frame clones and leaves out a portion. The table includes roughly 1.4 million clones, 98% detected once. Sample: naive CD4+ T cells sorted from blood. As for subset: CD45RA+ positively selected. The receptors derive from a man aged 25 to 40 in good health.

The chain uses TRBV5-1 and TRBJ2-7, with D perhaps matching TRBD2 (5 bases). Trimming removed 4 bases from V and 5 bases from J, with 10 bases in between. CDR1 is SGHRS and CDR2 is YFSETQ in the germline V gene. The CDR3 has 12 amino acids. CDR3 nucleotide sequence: TGCGCCAGCAGCCTGACTACGGACGAGCAGTACTTC. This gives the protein CASSLTTDEQYF.

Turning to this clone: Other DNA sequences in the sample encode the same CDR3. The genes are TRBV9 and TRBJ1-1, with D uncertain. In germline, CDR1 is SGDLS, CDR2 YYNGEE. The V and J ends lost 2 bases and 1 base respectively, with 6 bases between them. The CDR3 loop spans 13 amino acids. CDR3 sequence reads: CASSVEPNTEAFF. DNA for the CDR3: TGTGCCAGCAGCGTGGAGCCGAACACTGAAGCTTTCTTT.

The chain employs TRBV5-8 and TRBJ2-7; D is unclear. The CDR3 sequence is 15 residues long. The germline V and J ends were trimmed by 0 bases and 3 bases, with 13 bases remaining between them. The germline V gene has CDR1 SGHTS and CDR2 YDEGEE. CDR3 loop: CASSLGDPGRYEQYF. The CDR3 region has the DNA TGTGCCAGCAGCTTGGGTGACCCAGGCCGCTACGAGCAGTACTTC.

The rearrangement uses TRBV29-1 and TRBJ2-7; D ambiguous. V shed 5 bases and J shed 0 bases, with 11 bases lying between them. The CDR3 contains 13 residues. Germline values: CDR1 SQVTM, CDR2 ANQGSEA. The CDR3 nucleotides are TGCAGCGTTTTACATAGGAGCTCCTACGAGCAGTACTTC. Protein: CSVLHRSSYEQYF.

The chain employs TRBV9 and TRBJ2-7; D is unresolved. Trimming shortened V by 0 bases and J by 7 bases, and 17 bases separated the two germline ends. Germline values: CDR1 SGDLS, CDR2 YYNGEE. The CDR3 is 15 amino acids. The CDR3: CASSVAQSTAGEQYF. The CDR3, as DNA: TGTGCCAGCAGCGTAGCTCAGTCCACGGCTGGGGAGCAGTACTTC.

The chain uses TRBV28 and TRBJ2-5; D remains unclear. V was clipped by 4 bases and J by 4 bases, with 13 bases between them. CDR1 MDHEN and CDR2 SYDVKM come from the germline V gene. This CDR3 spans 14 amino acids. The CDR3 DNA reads TGTGCCAGCAGTTCCTTGGTAGCAGGAGAGACCCAGTACTTC. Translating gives CASSSLVAGETQYF. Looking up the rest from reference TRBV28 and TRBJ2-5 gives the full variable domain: DVKVTQSSRYLVKRTGEKVFLECVQDMDHENMFWYRQDPGLGLRLIYFSYDVKMKEKGDIPEGYSVSREKKERFSLILESASTNQTSMYLCASSSLVAGETQYFGPGTRLLVL.

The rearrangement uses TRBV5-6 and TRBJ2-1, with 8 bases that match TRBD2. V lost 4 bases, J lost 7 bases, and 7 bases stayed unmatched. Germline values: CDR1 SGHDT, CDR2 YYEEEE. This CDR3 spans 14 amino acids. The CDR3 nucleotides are TGTGCCAGCAGCCTGATAGCGGGGACTAATGAGCAGTTCTTC. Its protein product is CASSLIAGTNEQFF.

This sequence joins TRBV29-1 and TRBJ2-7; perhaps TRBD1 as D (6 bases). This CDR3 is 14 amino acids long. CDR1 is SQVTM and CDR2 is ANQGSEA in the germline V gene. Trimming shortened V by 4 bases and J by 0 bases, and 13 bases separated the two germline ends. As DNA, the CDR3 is TGCAGCGTTGTCCCAGGGGACCTCTCCTACGAGCAGTACTTC. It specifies CSVVPGDLSYEQYF.

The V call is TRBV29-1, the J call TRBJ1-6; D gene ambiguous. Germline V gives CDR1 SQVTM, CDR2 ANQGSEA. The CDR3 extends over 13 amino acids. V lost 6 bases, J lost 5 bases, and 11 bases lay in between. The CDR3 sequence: CSVHDGNNSPLHF. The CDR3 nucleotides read TGCAGCGTCCATGACGGGAATAATTCACCCCTCCACTTT.

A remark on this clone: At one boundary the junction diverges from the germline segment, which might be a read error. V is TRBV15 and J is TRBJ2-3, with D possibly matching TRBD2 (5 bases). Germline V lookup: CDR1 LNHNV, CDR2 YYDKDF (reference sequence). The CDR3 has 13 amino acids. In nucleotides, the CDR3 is TGTGCCGCCAGGCGAGCGGTAACAGATACGCAGTATTTT. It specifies CAARRAVTDTQYF.

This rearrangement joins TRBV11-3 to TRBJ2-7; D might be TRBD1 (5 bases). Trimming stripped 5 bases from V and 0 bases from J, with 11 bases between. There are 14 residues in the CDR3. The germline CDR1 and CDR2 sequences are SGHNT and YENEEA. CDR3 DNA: TGTGCCAGCAGCAGGGGTAGTAGCTCCTACGAGCAGTACTTC. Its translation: CASSRGSSSYEQYF.

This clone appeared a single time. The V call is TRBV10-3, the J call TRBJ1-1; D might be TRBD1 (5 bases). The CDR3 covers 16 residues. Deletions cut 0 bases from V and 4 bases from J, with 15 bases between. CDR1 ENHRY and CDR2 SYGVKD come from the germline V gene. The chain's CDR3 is CAISESGTLEGTEAFF. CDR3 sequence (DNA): TGTGCCATCAGTGAGTCAGGGACCCTCGAGGGCACTGAAGCTTTCTTT.

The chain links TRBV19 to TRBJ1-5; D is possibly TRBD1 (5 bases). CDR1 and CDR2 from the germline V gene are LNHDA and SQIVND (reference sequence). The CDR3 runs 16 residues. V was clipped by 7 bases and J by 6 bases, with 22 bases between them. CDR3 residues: CASTPGGIFLRQPQHF. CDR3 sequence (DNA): TGTGCCAGTACCCCGGGGGGGATCTTTTTGCGTCAGCCCCAGCATTTT.

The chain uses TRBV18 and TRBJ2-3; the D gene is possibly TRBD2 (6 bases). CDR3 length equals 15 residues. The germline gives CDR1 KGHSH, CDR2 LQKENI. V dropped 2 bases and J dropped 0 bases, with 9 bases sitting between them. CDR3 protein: CASSPGLISTDTQYF. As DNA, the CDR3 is TGTGCCAGCTCACCAGGACTAATTAGCACAGATACGCAGTATTTT.

The CDR3 DNA is TGTGCCTGGGCAGCTCCGGGGCATTATAGCAATCAGCCCCAGCATTTT. Protein sequence: CAWAAPGHYSNQPQHF. This sequence joins TRBV30 and TRBJ1-5; D is perhaps TRBD1 (5 bases). Trimming cost V 5 bases and J 0 bases, with 17 bases left between them. The CDR3 extends over 16 amino acids. CDR1 is GTSNPN, CDR2 SVGIG, per germline (reference sequence).

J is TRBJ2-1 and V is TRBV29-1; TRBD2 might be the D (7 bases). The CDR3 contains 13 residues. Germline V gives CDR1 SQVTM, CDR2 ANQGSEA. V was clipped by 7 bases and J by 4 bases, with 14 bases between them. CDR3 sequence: CSGREGGYNEQFF. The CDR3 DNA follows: TGCAGCGGGAGGGAGGGGGGATACAATGAGCAGTTCTTC.

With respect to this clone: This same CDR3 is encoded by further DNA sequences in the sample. CDR3 region: CASSLFGEQYF. DNA for the CDR3: TGTGCCAGCAGTTTATTCGGGGAGCAGTACTTC. The chain recombines TRBV28 with TRBJ2-7; no definite D call. V lost 1 base and J 7 bases, leaving 5 bases between the germline ends. Germline CDR1 is MDHEN and CDR2 is SYDVKM. This CDR3 contains 11 residues.

The CDR3 region has the DNA TGTGCCAGCAGCGTAGAGGGTACTGGAAACTACGAGCAGTACTTC. Protein: CASSVEGTGNYEQYF. The chain combines TRBV9 with TRBJ2-7; D is ambiguous. V was cut by 0 bases and J by 3 bases, with 13 bases left in between. Germline V gives CDR1 SGDLS, CDR2 YYNGEE. CDR3 length: 15 amino acids.

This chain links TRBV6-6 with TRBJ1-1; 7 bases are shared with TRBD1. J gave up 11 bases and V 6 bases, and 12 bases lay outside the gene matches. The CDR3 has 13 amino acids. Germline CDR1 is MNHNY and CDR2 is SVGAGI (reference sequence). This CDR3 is CASSNNRGFYAFF. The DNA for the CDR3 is TGTGCCAGCAGCAACAACAGGGGATTTTACGCTTTCTTT.

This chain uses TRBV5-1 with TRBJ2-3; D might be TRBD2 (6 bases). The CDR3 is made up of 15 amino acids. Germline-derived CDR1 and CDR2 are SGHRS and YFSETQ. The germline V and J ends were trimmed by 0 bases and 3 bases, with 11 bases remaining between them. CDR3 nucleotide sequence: TGCGCCAGCAGCTTGGGTCTAGCGCCGACAGATACGCAGTATTTT. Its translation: CASSLGLAPTDTQYF.

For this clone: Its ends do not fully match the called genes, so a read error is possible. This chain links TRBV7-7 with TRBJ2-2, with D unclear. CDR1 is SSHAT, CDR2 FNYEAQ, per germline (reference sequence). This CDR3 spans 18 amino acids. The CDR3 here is CASSLVISLAPKSGELFF. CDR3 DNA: TGTGCTAGCAGCTTAGTGATTTCCCTCGCTCCTAAGTCCGGGGAGCTGTTTTTT.

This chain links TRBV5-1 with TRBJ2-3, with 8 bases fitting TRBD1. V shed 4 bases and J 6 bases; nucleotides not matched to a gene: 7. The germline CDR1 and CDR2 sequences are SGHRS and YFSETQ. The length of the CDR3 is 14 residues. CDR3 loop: CASSAGTGGDTQYF. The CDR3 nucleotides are TGCGCCAGCAGCGCCGGAACAGGGGGGGATACGCAGTATTTT. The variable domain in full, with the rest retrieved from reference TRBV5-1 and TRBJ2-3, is KAGVTQTPRYLIKTRGQQVTLSCSPISGHRSVSWYQQTPGQGLQFLFEYFSETQRNKGNFPGRFSGRQFSNSRSEMNVSTLELGDSALYLCASSAGTGGDTQYFGPGTRLTVL.

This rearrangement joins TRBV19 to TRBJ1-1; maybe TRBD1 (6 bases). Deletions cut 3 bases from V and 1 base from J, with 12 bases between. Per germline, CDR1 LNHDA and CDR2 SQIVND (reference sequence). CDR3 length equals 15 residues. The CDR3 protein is CASSILGAGNTEAFF. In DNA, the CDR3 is TGTGCCAGTAGTATTCTGGGGGCGGGGAACACTGAAGCTTTCTTT.

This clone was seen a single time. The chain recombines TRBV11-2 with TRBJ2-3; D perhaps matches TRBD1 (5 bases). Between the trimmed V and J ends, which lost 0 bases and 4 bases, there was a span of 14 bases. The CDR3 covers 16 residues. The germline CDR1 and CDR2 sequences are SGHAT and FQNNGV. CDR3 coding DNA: TGTGCCAGCAGCTTAGAAGTGACAGCGAAGGCAGATACGCAGTATTTT. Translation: CASSLEVTAKADTQYF.

CDR3 protein: CATSTDRGTISPQHF. CDR3 DNA: TGTGCCACCAGCACTGACAGGGGGACAATCAGCCCCCAGCATTTT. The genes are TRBV15 and TRBJ1-5; TRBD1 aligns across 9 bases. The germline CDR1 and CDR2 sequences are LNHNV and YYDKDF (reference sequence). V gave up 4 bases and J gave up 10 bases; unmatched junction bases: 11. CDR3 size: 15 residues.

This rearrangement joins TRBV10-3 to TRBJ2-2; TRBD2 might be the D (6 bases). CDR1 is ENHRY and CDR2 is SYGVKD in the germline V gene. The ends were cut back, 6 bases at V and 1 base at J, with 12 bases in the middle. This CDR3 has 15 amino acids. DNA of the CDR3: TGTGCCATCAGCCCGGAGGGCCTGAACACCGGGGAGCTGTTTTTT. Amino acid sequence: CAISPEGLNTGELFF.

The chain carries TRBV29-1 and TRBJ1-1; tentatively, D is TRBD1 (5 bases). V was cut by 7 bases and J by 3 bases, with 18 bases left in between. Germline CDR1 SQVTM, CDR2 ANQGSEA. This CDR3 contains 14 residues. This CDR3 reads CSAVGAGSHTEAFF. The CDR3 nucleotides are TGCAGCGCGGTAGGGGCAGGTAGCCACACTGAAGCTTTCTTT.

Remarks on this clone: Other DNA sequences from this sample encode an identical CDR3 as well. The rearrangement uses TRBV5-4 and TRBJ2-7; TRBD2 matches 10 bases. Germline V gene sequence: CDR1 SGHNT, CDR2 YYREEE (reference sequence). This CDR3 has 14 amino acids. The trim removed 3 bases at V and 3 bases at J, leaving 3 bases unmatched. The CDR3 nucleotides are TGTGCCAGCAGCTCTAGCGGGAGAGGCTACGAGCAGTACTTC. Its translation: CASSSSGRGYEQYF.

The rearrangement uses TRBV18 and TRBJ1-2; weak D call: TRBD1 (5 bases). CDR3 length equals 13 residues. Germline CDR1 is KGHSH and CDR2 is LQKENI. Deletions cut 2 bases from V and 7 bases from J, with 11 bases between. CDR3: CASSPKGLSGYTF. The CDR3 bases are TGTGCCAGCTCACCAAAGGGGCTCAGTGGCTACACCTTC.

The CDR3 DNA sequence: TGTGCCAGTATGGCGGGAGTCCATGAGCAGTTCTTC. As protein: CASMAGVHEQFF. The rearrangement uses TRBV19 and TRBJ2-1; 7 bases agree with TRBD2. The CDR3 has 12 residues. CDR1 is LNHDA, CDR2 SQIVND, per germline (reference sequence). After removal of 7 bases from V and 8 bases from J, the junction contained 5 bases not matched to a gene.

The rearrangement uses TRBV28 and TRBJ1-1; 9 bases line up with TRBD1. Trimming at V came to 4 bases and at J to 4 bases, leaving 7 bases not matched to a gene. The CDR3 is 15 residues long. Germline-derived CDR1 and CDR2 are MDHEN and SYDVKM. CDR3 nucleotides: TGTGCCAGCAGTTCCCCCGGGACAGGGTTCACTGAAGCTTTCTTT. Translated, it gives CASSSPGTGFTEAFF.

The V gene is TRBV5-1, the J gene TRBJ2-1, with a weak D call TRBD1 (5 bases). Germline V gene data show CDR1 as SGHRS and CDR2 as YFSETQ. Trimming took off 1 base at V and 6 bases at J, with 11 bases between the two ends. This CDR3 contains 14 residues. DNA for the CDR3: TGCGCCAGCAGCTTGTGGGGCCAGGTCAATGAGCAGTTCTTC. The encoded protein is CASSLWGQVNEQFF.